These 8 T cell receptor beta chains came from one sample sequenced in a study of radiotherapy plus CTLA-4 blockade in lung cancer. The assay was immunoSEQ multiplex PCR, and TCRdb's table has in-frame clones only and misses some. Of roughly 54,000 clones in the sample, under 85% were seen once. The source material was peripheral blood, sampled from a patient treated with radiotherapy plus ipilimumab. The receptors derive from a human donor with non-small cell lung cancer who had a partial response to radiotherapy plus ipilimumab.

The chain is built from TRBV7-9 and TRBJ2-7; 10 bases line up with TRBD1. The CDR3 covers 15 residues. Germline trimming cut 2 bases from V and 4 bases from J; bases unmatched to any gene: 5. The germline gives CDR1 SEHNR, CDR2 FQNEAQ (reference sequence). Here the CDR3 DNA reads TGTGCCAGCAGCTTAATGGGACAGGGGAAGTACGAGCAGTACTTC. As protein: CASSLMGQGKYEQYF.

This rearrangement joins TRBV5-1 to TRBJ2-1; D gene ambiguous. V gave up 5 bases and J gave up 4 bases, with 7 bases separating them. Per germline, CDR1 SGHRS and CDR2 YFSETQ. This CDR3 spans 12 amino acids. This CDR3 reads CASRSSYNEQFF. Here the CDR3 DNA reads TGCGCCAGCAGGTCTAGTTACAATGAGCAGTTCTTC.

J is TRBJ1-5 and V is TRBV5-1, with no clear D. Trimming left V 4 bases short and J 7 bases short, with 18 bases between. The CDR3 runs to 15 residues. CDR1 is SGHRS and CDR2 is YFSETQ in the germline V gene. The CDR3 protein is CASSPGGITGQPQHF. CDR3 DNA: TGCGCCAGCAGCCCCGGAGGCATCACGGGGCAGCCCCAGCATTTT.

The chain joins TRBV9 to TRBJ1-3; weak D call: TRBD1 (5 bases). V was trimmed by 1 base and J by 3 bases, leaving 14 bases between them. Germline CDR1 and CDR2: SGDLS and YYNGEE. The CDR3 contains 16 residues. This CDR3 is CASSVSARENGNTIYF. DNA for the CDR3: TGTGCCAGCAGCGTATCTGCCAGGGAAAATGGAAACACCATATATTTT.

This clone showed up just once. The chain employs TRBV9 and TRBJ1-1; TRBD1 is a possible D gene (6 bases). Between the trimmed V and J ends, which lost 0 bases and 5 bases, there was a span of 11 bases. The CDR3 extends over 14 amino acids. Germline lookup yields CDR1 SGDLS and CDR2 YYNGEE. In DNA, the CDR3 is TGTGCCAGCAGCGTAGTACAGGGTTGGACTGAAGCTTTCTTT. Its translation is CASSVVQGWTEAFF.

The chain uses TRBV7-9 and TRBJ2-7, with 7 bases lining up with TRBD1. The CDR3 has 15 residues. The V gene's germline CDR1 is SEHNR and CDR2 FQNEAQ (reference sequence). The ends lost 5 bases at V and 6 bases at J; junction bases unmatched: 13. The CDR3 sequence is CASSGEVGGTGEQYF. CDR3 in DNA: TGTGCCAGCAGCGGAGAGGTAGGGGGCACGGGCGAGCAGTACTTC.

The chain has TRBV5-4 and TRBJ2-7; no definite D call. The V end was cut by 0 bases, the J end by 6 bases, with 16 bases between. Germline CDR1 reads SGHNT; CDR2 reads YYREEE (reference sequence). The CDR3 consists of 15 residues. The CDR3 reads CASSLGVVVSGEQYF. The CDR3 nucleotides read TGTGCCAGCAGCTTGGGGGTGGTGGTCTCGGGCGAGCAGTACTTC.

This chain joins TRBV7-7 and TRBJ2-5; unclear D gene. Trimming removed 5 bases from V and 6 bases from J, with 16 bases in between. Germline V gives CDR1 SSHAT, CDR2 FNYEAQ (reference sequence). This CDR3 contains 14 residues. The CDR3 sequence is CASSPPGWAQTQYF. In DNA, the CDR3 is TGTGCCAGCAGCCCCCCTGGGTGGGCCCAGACCCAGTACTTC.